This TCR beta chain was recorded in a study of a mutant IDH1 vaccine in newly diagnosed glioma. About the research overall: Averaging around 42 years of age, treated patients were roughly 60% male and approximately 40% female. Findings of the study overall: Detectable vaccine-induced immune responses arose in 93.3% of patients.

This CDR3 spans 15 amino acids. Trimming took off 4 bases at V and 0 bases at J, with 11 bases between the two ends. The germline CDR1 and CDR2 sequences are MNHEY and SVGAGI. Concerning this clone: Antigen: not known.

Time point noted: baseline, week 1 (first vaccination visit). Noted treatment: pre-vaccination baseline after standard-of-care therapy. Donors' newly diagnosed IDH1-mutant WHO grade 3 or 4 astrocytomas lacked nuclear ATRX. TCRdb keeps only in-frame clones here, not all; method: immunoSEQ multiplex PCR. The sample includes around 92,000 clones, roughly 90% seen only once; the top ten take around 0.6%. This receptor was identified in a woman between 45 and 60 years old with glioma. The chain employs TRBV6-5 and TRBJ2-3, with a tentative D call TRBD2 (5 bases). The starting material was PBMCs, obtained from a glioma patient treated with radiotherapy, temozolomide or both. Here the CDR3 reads CASSFSRTSTDTQYF. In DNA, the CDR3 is TGTGCCAGCAGTTTCTCGCGGACTAGCACAGATACGCAGTATTTT.